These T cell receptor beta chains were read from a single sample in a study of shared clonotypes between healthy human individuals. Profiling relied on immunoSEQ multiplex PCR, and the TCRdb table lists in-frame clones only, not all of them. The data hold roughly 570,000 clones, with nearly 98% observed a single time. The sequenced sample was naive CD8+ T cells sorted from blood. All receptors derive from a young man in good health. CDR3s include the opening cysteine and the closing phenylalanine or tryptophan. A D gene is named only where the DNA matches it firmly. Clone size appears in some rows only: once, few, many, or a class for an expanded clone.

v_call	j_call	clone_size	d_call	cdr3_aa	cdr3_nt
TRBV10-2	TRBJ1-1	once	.	CAAGLVEAFF	TGCGCCGCGGGGTTAGTTGAAGCTTTCTTT
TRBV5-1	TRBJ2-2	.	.	CASSLEEFKVSVTGELFF	TGCGCCAGCAGCTTGGAAGAATTTAAAGTGTCCGTTACCGGGGAGCTGTTTTTT
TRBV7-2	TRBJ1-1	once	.	CASSLDWRPGVNTEAFF	TGTGCCAGCAGCTTAGATTGGCGCCCCGGGGTGAACACTGAAGCTTTCTTT
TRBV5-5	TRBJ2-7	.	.	CASSPAGYEQYF	TGTGCCAGCAGCCCGGCAGGCTACGAGCAGTACTTC
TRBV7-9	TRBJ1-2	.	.	CASSYSPQGGGYGYTF	TGTGCCAGCAGCTATTCACCACAGGGAGGGGGCTATGGCTACACCTTC
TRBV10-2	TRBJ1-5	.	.	CASSERPAQPQHF	TGCGCCAGCAGTGAGCGACCGGCTCAGCCCCAGCATTTT
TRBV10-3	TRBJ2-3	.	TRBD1	CAISESTGSGSDTQYF	TGTGCCATCAGTGAGTCGACAGGGTCGGGTTCGGATACGCAGTATTTT
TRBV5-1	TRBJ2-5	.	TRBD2	CASSLDSGSLPLETQYF	TGCGCCAGCAGTCTAGATAGCGGGAGTCTTCCGCTCGAGACCCAGTACTTC
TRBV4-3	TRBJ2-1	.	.	CASSQDWMSYNEQFF	TGCGCCAGCAGCCAAGACTGGATGTCCTACAATGAGCAGTTCTTC
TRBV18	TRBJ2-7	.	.	CASSGVEQYF	TGTGCCAGCTCAGGGGTCGAGCAGTACTTC
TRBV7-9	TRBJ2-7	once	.	CASSLDSIMPYEQYF	TGTGCCAGCAGCTTAGACTCAATAATGCCCTACGAGCAGTACTTC
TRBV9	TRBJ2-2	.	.	CASSRVNTGELFF	TGTGCCAGCAGTCGGGTGAACACCGGGGAGCTGTTTTTT
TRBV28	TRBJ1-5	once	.	CASSLTGNQPQHF	TGTGCCAGCAGTCTAACAGGGAATCAGCCCCAGCATTTT
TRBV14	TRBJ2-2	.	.	CASSQENTGELFF	TGTGCCAGCAGCCAAGAGAACACCGGGGAGCTGTTTTTT
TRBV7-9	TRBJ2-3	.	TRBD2	CASPSGSGSTDTQYF	TGTGCCAGCCCCTCGGGTAGCGGGAGCACAGATACGCAGTATTTT
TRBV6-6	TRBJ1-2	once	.	CASSSSQTNYGYTF	TGTGCCAGCAGCTCCTCTCAGACTAACTATGGCTACACCTTC
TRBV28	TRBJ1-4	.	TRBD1	CASSDPDRNEKLFF	TGTGCCAGCAGTGATCCGGACAGGAATGAAAAACTGTTTTTT
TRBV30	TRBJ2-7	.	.	CAWSVGQFYEQYF	TGTGCCTGGAGTGTAGGACAGTTCTACGAGCAGTACTTC
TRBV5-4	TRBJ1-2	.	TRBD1	CASSSRDRTKLGYTF	TGTGCCAGCAGCTCCCGGGACAGGACAAAACTTGGCTACACCTTC
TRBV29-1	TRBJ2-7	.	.	CSVEAGVEQYF	TGCAGCGTTGAAGCAGGGGTCGAGCAGTACTTC
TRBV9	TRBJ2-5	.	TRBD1	CASSPGQLYQETQYF	TGTGCCAGCAGTCCGGGACAGCTGTACCAAGAGACCCAGTACTTC
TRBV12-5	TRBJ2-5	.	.	CASGTEQETQYF	TGTGCTAGTGGGACGGAACAAGAGACCCAGTACTTC
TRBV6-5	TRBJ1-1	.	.	CASRTTLNTEAFF	TGTGCCAGCAGGACGACATTGAACACTGAAGCTTTCTTT
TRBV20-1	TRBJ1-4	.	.	CSAKEVEKLFF	TGCAGTGCTAAAGAGGTCGAAAAACTGTTTTTT
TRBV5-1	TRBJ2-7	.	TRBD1	CASSFRQGPPDEQYF	TGCGCCAGCAGTTTCAGACAGGGCCCTCCCGACGAGCAGTACTTC
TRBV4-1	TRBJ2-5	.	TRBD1	CASSQPGTGRLETQYF	TGCGCCAGCAGCCAACCCGGGACAGGGAGACTAGAGACCCAGTACTTC
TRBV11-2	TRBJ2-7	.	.	CASSWGYEQYF	TGTGCCAGCAGCTGGGGCTACGAGCAGTACTTC
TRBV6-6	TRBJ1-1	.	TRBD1	CASSYTDRANTEAFF	TGTGCCAGCAGTTACACGGACAGGGCGAACACTGAAGCTTTCTTT
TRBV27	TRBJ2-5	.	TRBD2	CASSPGTTFEETQYF	TGTGCCAGCAGCCCTGGGACTACTTTTGAGGAGACCCAGTACTTC
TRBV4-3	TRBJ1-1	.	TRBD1	CASSVSARLSPGTGATEAFF	TGCGCCAGCAGTGTTTCGGCCCGACTAAGTCCCGGGACAGGGGCCACTGAAGCTTTCTTT
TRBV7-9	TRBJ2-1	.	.	CASSLDRGPAYNEQFF	TGTGCCAGCAGCTTAGATCGCGGACCGGCCTACAATGAGCAGTTCTTC
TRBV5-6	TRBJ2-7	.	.	CASSSYTEGTYEQYF	TGTGCCAGCAGCTCCTACACCGAAGGGACCTACGAGCAGTACTTC
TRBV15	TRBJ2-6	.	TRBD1	CATSREARMDRDSGANVLTF	TGTGCCACCAGCAGAGAAGCGCGGATGGACAGGGACTCTGGGGCCAACGTCCTGACTTTC
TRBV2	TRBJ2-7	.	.	CASIGRSSYEQYF	TGTGCCAGCATTGGACGGAGCTCCTACGAGCAGTACTTC
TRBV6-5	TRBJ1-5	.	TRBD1	CASSQGANQPQHF	TGTGCCAGCAGTCAGGGGGCCAATCAGCCCCAGCATTTT
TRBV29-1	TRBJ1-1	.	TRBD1	CSTGTGKGTEAFF	TGCAGCACCGGGACAGGGAAGGGCACTGAAGCTTTCTTT
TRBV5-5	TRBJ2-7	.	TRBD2	CASSPYLSGTSGIMHEQYF	TGTGCCAGCAGCCCGTACCTCTCCGGGACTAGCGGGATAATGCACGAGCAGTACTTC
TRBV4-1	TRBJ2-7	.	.	CASSQVAVGDPTHYEQYF	TGCGCCAGCAGCCAAGTCGCGGTCGGGGACCCAACACACTACGAGCAGTACTTC
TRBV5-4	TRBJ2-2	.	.	CASTGTNTGELFF	TGTGCCAGCACGGGTACGAACACTGGGGAGCTGTTTTTT
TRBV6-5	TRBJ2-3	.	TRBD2	CASSYSGDTDTQYF	TGTGCCAGCAGTTACAGCGGGGACACAGATACGCAGTATTTT